The present T cell receptor beta chain was sequenced within a study of CD8+ T cells in alopecia areata. Turning to this clone: The antigen is unknown.

Extracted from the samples, RNA was reverse transcribed into cDNA to serve as the sequencing template. Measured with immunoSEQ multiplex PCR; TCRdb has only the in-frame clones, and not every one. The data contain some 200,000 clones, more than 55% of them singletons. Findings and limits, study-wide: There were also resident alphabeta T cells of normal skin sequenced in scalp samples.

The clonotype was recovered from a human donor in good health. The specimen sequenced was CD8+ T cells sorted from blood.

CDR3 protein: CASSEGRFNSPLHF. The CDR3 DNA sequence: TGTGCCAGCAGTGAAGGACGTTTCAATTCACCCCTCCACTTT. The chain employs TRBV25-1 and TRBJ1-6; D gene unclear. CDR3 length equals 14 residues. The germline V gene has CDR1 MGHDK and CDR2 SYGVNS. Trimming left V 2 bases short and J 7 bases short, with 9 bases between. Variable domain in full (rest from reference TRBV25-1 and TRBJ1-6): EADIYQTPRYLVIGTGKKITLECSQTMGHDKMYWYQQDPGMELHLIHYSYGVNSTEKGDLSSESTVSRIRTEHFPLTLESARPSHTSQYLCASSEGRFNSPLHFGNGTRLTVT.